The T cell receptor beta chain under discussion was sequenced for a study of blood T cell repertoires in COVID-19 (dated by TCRdb to about 2020). Regarding the study in general: Samples from collaborators originated in the United States, Italy and Spain and spanned both the acute and convalescent phases of COVID-19. Deeply sampled blood TCRbeta repertoires from subjects exposed to, actively infected with, or recovered from COVID-19 were included in the dataset. A freely available public database, intended as a resource for researchers studying the immune response to SARS-CoV-2, is where the repertoires were released. The prospective study material was composed of cDNA or gDNA derived from T cells, B-cell-depleted T cells, or PBMCs. Where HLA class I and class II types were available, the types were taken from metadata supplied by the sample provider, not from assay-based typing. The samples were drawn from the first 160 participants of the ongoing ImmuneRACE study and from 1,200 or so subjects provided by 6 global collaborators. Nearly every sample came with metadata listing a de-identified subject ID, COVID-19 status, age in years and sex. General conclusions and limits of the study: The amount of clinical and demographic metadata varied by source and participant and was provided uncurated.

Turning to this clone: Its cognate antigen has yet to be identified. Per-nucleotide qualities are absent, and no much larger clonotype sits a single base away.

The CDR3 spans 19 residues, from the cysteine through the phenylalanine. The CDR3 DNA has 57 bases and is translated from base 1. The germline V gene (reference sequence) provides CDR1 LGHDT and CDR2 YNNKEL. V is pared back by 1 base and J by 1 base, with 22 bases lying between the germline termini. In the prospective study, participants were roughly 18 to 89 years old, resided in 20 to 30 geographic areas of the United States, and were enrolled through a virtual design. Cohort assignment in the prospective study relied on participant-reported clinical history from a screening survey and a study questionnaire. Recovered participants in ImmuneRACE Cohort 3 were defined as having two consecutive negative NP/OP PCR tests, clearance from a healthcare professional, or resolution of symptoms. Each participant in the prospective study had whole blood, serum and a nasopharyngeal or oropharyngeal swab collected by mobile phlebotomists. Prospective study participants could optionally give additional blood draws and questionnaires over an approximately 2-month period. Prospective study blood samples were shipped either frozen or at room temperature before DNA extraction.

TCRbeta CDR3 regions were amplified from genomic DNA by means of the immunoSEQ Assay, a bias-controlled multiplex PCR. Per the original workflow: The number of nucleated cells in each sample was estimated by amplification of reference gene primers within the assay. Sequence reads were collapsed and filtered to measure the absolute abundance of every unique TCRbeta CDR3 rearrangement. Productive Simpson clonality was computed per sample as the square root of Simpson's diversity index over productive rearrangements. The table was pulled from immuneACCESS by TCRdb, which kept in-frame rearrangements only. Such tables lose some clones; where checked, under half of the loss comes from unresolved V genes, and the rest has no known cause. That table is the source of V, J and clone size, and D and trimming were worked out from the DNA. This sample is represented by fewer than 450,000 clones; around 91% of them were singletons. The leading ten clones occupy about 0.6% of the sample.

The V and J segments used are TRBV3-1 (or the pseudogene TRBV3-2) and TRBJ1-2; a tentative D call is TRBD1 (5 bases match). The clonotype comes from a man aged 18 to 35 who had recovered from COVID-19. Sequencing was carried out using PBMCs or T cells enriched from blood (not recorded which). The sequenced DNA: TGTGCCAGCAGCCAAGTAGAGGGTTGGGACGGGACTATTAACTATGGCTACACCTTC. This sequence encodes CASSQVEGWDGTINYGYTF.